This record covers a single T cell receptor (beta chain). Germline loops: CDR1 LGHNA, CDR2 YSLEER. The CDR3 contains 14 residues. The V end lost 0 bases, the J end lost 7 bases, and 12 bases lay between the germline ends. This sample is drawn from a study of molecular identifiers for immune sequencing clone quantification. Listed TCR primers and previously described methods were used for bulk TCR libraries. TCRdb reanalysed the PCR reads using MiXCR and keeps one entry per CDR3 protein. The sample includes around 300,000 distinct CDR3 sequences, roughly 24% of them seen just once. Libraries from naive CD8 cells were generated from approximately 20,000 to 980,000 sorted cells (with 10%, 30% or 50% RNA). Sorting recovered naive CD8 T cells on a CD8+CD4-CCR7+CD45RA+ profile.

This chain connects TRBV4-3 to TRBJ1-2, with D tentatively TRBD1 (5 bases). Sequencing was carried out using naive CD8+ T cells from blood, with Jurkat cell RNA spiked in. Subset noted: FACS-sorted CD8+CD4-CCR7+CD45RA+ naive T cells. The sequence was obtained from a human donor in good health. Some libraries in this study had Jurkat cell RNA spiked in. The CDR3 DNA follows: TGCGCCAGCAGCCAAGATAGGGGATCCGGTGGCTACACCTTC. It yields the protein CASSQDRGSGGYTF.